What follows are 16 T cell receptor beta chains derived from one specimen sequenced in a study of T cell responses to AZD1222 COVID-19 vaccine. Some clones are missing from TCRdb's copy, which holds only in-frame ones; the method was immunoSEQ multiplex PCR. Seen here are 95,000 to 150,000 clones, over 80% observed once, and the top ten hold under 7%. The material was peripheral blood, obtained on day 0 of AZD1222 vaccination. These receptors originate from an adult in good health.

The CDR3 region is CASGLGQWDQPQHF. The DNA for the CDR3 is TGTGCCAGCGGATTGGGACAATGGGATCAGCCCCAGCATTTT. The chain recombines TRBV2 with TRBJ1-5, with D perhaps matching TRBD1 (6 bases). The CDR3 runs to 14 residues. CDR1 SNHLY and CDR2 FYNNEI come from the germline V gene. V lost 8 bases to trimming and J lost 5 bases, with 16 bases between them.

This clone was counted between two and nine times. This sequence joins TRBV7-9 and TRBJ1-2, with 7 bases lining up with TRBD1. Per germline, CDR1 SEHNR and CDR2 FQNEAQ (reference sequence). V shed 5 bases, J shed 7 bases, and the junction held 10 bases outside the gene matches. The CDR3 consists of 14 residues. This CDR3 reads CASSPSRTGGGYTF. CDR3 nucleotide sequence: TGTGCCAGCAGCCCCTCCAGGACAGGTGGTGGCTACACCTTC.

This clone was recorded a few times. This chain uses TRBV5-1 with TRBJ1-1; D perhaps matches TRBD1 (5 bases). This CDR3 spans 14 amino acids. Germline values: CDR1 SGHRS, CDR2 YFSETQ. V lost 3 bases to trimming and J lost 4 bases, with 13 bases between them. CDR3 in amino acids: CASSSADGTTEAFF. In nucleotides, the CDR3 is TGCGCCAGCAGCTCGGCCGATGGGACCACTGAAGCTTTCTTT.

The CDR3, as DNA: TGTGCCAGCAGCCAAGAGATCGATAGCTACGAGCAGTACTTC. Amino acid sequence: CASSQEIDSYEQYF. The rearrangement links TRBV4-2 to TRBJ2-7; no firm D call. This CDR3 spans 14 amino acids. Germline lookup yields CDR1 LGHNA and CDR2 YNFKEQ. The germline V and J ends were trimmed by 0 bases and 3 bases, with 9 bases remaining between them.

The V call is TRBV3-1 (or the pseudogene TRBV3-2), the J call TRBJ1-2; no clear D. The CDR3 is 15 residues long. With 0 bases removed from V and 8 bases from J, the gap between germline ends came to 16 bases. In germline, CDR1 is LGHDT, CDR2 YNNKEL (reference sequence). CDR3 in amino acids: CASSQEYPPRRGYTF. Here the CDR3 DNA reads TGTGCCAGCAGCCAAGAATACCCCCCCCGGAGGGGCTACACCTTC.

The rearrangement joins TRBV5-6 to TRBJ1-3, with unresolved D. Germline V gene lookup returns CDR1 SGHDT and CDR2 YYEEEE. V was pared by 6 bases and J by 4 bases, with 11 bases between. The CDR3 spans 13 residues. CDR3 DNA: TGTGCCAGCATCCCCCGGGTAGGAAACACCATATATTTT. This gives the protein CASIPRVGNTIYF.

The chain joins TRBV11-3 to TRBJ2-3; D possibly uses TRBD1 or TRBD2 (5 bases each). V lost 2 bases and J 1 base, leaving 13 bases between the germline ends. Germline CDR1 and CDR2: SGHNT and YENEEA. The length of the CDR3 is 16 residues. This CDR3 reads CASSLSGARGTDTQYF. CDR3 sequence (DNA): TGTGCCAGCAGCTTATCCGGGGCGCGCGGCACAGATACGCAGTATTTT.

The chain uses TRBV7-9 and TRBJ1-5, with unresolved D. The CDR3 covers 15 residues. V shed 4 bases and J shed 0 bases, with 10 bases lying between them. Germline V gene sequence: CDR1 SEHNR, CDR2 FQNEAQ (reference sequence). The CDR3 DNA is TGTGCCAGCAGCTCGGACGGATATAGCAATCAGCCCCAGCATTTT. Protein: CASSSDGYSNQPQHF.

The rearrangement uses TRBV19 and TRBJ1-5, with D perhaps TRBD1 (6 bases). The germline CDR1 and CDR2 sequences are LNHDA and SQIVND (reference sequence). V dropped 6 bases and J dropped 9 bases, with 18 bases sitting between them. This CDR3 contains 14 residues. CDR3 DNA: TGTGCCAGTAGACCGACAGGATGGGAGGGGCCCCAGCATTTT. This sequence encodes CASRPTGWEGPQHF.

This clone has just one count. CDR3 protein: CASSLVNTEAFF. The DNA of the CDR3 is TGTGCCAGCAGTTTGGTAAACACTGAAGCTTTCTTT. The rearrangement uses TRBV12-3 or TRBV12-4 and TRBJ1-1; no reliable D call. V was shortened by 3 bases and J by 2 bases, with 4 bases between the two germline ends. CDR3 length: 12 amino acids.

The chain carries TRBV28 and TRBJ1-4, with D maybe TRBD1 (6 bases). There are 15 residues in the CDR3. The V end lost 3 bases, the J end lost 2 bases, and 10 bases lay between the germline ends. CDR1 MDHEN and CDR2 SYDVKM come from the germline V gene. CDR3 DNA: TGTGCCAGCAGTTTCGGGGGCTCCACTAATGAAAAACTGTTTTTT. Encoded protein: CASSFGGSTNEKLFF.

The chain joins TRBV7-9 to TRBJ2-1; D unresolved. Per germline, CDR1 SEHNR and CDR2 FQNEAQ (reference sequence). V lost 5 bases, J lost 0 bases, and 14 bases lay in between. The CDR3 is 16 residues long. The CDR3 DNA reads as TGTGCCAGCAGCCCCGTGGAGCAGAGCTCCTACAATGAGCAGTTCTTC. This encodes CASSPVEQSSYNEQFF.

The chain links TRBV11-2 to TRBJ1-5; D remains ambiguous. This CDR3 is built from 13 residues. Germline CDR1 is SGHAT and CDR2 is FQNNGV. V was trimmed by 5 bases and J by 1 base, leaving 6 bases between them. CDR3 residues: CASSLTSNQPQHF. The CDR3 DNA sequence: TGTGCCAGCAGCCTTACAAGCAATCAGCCCCAGCATTTT.

J is TRBJ2-5 and V is TRBV6-2 or TRBV6-3; 10 positions agree with TRBD2. The J segment lost 5 bases and the V segment lost 6 bases, leaving 9 bases of the junction unmatched. The CDR3 sequence is 15 residues long. Germline V lookup: CDR1 MNHEY, CDR2 SVGEGT. The CDR3 region has the DNA TGTGCCAGCAGCCAACCGGGACTAGCGAGGGAGACCCAGTACTTC. Translated: CASSQPGLARETQYF.

The CDR3 reads CASSQKLNGEKLFF. The CDR3 bases are TGTGCCAGCAGCCAAAAGCTTAATGGTGAAAAACTGTTTTTT. The chain recombines TRBV3-1 (or the pseudogene TRBV3-2) with TRBJ1-4; D is uncertain. The germline gives CDR1 LGHDT, CDR2 YNNKEL (reference sequence). The CDR3 spans 14 residues. V was pared by 2 bases and J by 7 bases, with 11 bases between.

This rearrangement joins TRBV27 to TRBJ1-2; TRBD1 matches at 7 bases. V gave up 4 bases and J gave up 0 bases; unmatched junction bases: 5. The CDR3 has 15 residues. CDR1 is MNHEY, CDR2 SMNVEV, per germline (reference sequence). The CDR3 coding sequence is TGTGCCAGCAGTTCGGACAGGAAAGCTAACTATGGCTACACCTTC. Its protein product is CASSSDRKANYGYTF.